This TCR beta chain was documented in a study of CXCR3-negative and CXCR3-positive naive CD8 T cells. The libraries of TRB cDNA were constructed through 5' RACE using UMI labels. TCRdb re-called the 5' RACE reads and gives one entry per CDR3 protein, without DNA. Its table lists 84,000 or so distinct CDR3 sequences. With regard to this clonotype: Its antigen is unknown.

Study-level findings and limits: Naive cells that were CXCR3-positive had more hydrophobic TRB CDR3s (compared with CXCR3-negative naive cells).

The CDR3 is 16 residues long. This chain connects TRBV21-1 to TRBJ2-7; TCRdb designates TRBD2, a call that cannot be tested without DNA. TRBV21-1 is a pseudogene segment. What was sequenced was naive CXCR3+ CD8+ T cells from blood. Subset of the sample: CD45RO-CCR7+CD27+CD95- naive CD8+ T cells expressing CXCR3 (TNR3+). The receptor was isolated from a human donor in good health. Some clones in this sample may be carry-over from other donors' samples. CDR3 sequence reads: CASPGLAGGPFYEQYF.